Below, 18 T cell receptor beta chains from the same sample are listed, as sequenced in a study of molecular identifiers for immune sequencing clone quantification. TCRdb fed the PCR reads into MiXCR, producing one record per CDR3 protein. Of some 93,000 distinct CDR3 sequences listed, under 25% are singletons. Sequencing input: naive CD8+ T cells from blood, with Jurkat cell RNA spiked in. The subset here: FACS-sorted CD8+CD4-CCR7+CD45RA+ naive T cells. These receptors all stem from a human donor in good health. Some libraries in this study had Jurkat cell RNA spiked in.

This clonotype was observed many times. The V gene is TRBV2, the J gene TRBJ1-5; D might be TRBD1 (6 bases). The V gene's germline CDR1 is SNHLY and CDR2 FYNNEI. V was trimmed by 6 bases and J by 3 bases, leaving 21 bases between them. This CDR3 comprises 17 residues. CDR3 amino acids: CASSAADSPLDNQPQHF. The CDR3 nucleotides read TGTGCCAGCAGCGCCGCGGACAGTCCCCTCGACAATCAGCCCCAGCATTTT.

This clonotype was seen repeatedly, ten times or more. This chain uses TRBV5-1 with TRBJ2-7, with unresolved D. CDR3 size: 15 residues. Trimming shortened V by 4 bases and J by 2 bases, and 16 bases separated the two germline ends. Per the germline V gene, CDR1 is SGHRS and CDR2 is YFSETQ. The CDR3 DNA follows: TGCGCCAGCAGCACCAGTCTTATCTACACCTACGAGCAGTACTTC. As protein: CASSTSLIYTYEQYF.

The rearrangement joins TRBV9 to TRBJ2-3; a weak D match, TRBD2 (5 bases). The CDR3 consists of 14 residues. Between the trimmed V and J ends, which lost 3 bases and 2 bases, there was a span of 10 bases. Germline-derived CDR1 and CDR2 are SGDLS and YYNGEE. Here the CDR3 DNA reads TGTGCCAGCAGCGAGAGCGGACTCACAGATACGCAGTATTTT. It codes for CASSESGLTDTQYF.

This clonotype was recorded at least ten times. CDR3 region: CASSRPALVDTQYF. The CDR3 DNA reads TGTGCCAGCAGCCGCCCCGCCTTAGTGGATACGCAGTATTTT. The rearrangement uses TRBV3-1 and TRBJ2-3; D unresolved. Trimming took 4 bases from V and 6 from J, leaving 14 bases between them. Germline V gene sequence: CDR1 LGHDT, CDR2 YNNKEL (reference sequence). This CDR3 is built from 14 residues.

This clonotype was seen only a few times. The chain combines TRBV27 with TRBJ2-1; D possibly corresponds to TRBD1 (6 bases). Germline-derived CDR1 and CDR2 are MNHEY and SMNVEV (reference sequence). V gave up 6 bases and J gave up 4 bases, with 7 bases separating them. This CDR3 has 12 amino acids. The CDR3 reads CASRQGYNEQFF. As DNA, the CDR3 is TGTGCCAGCAGACAGGGTTACAATGAGCAGTTCTTC.

This chain joins TRBV4-1 and TRBJ2-1; D is ambiguous. The germline V gene has CDR1 MGHRA and CDR2 YSYEKL. CDR3 length equals 16 residues. The V gene lost 0 bases and the J gene lost 0 bases, with 9 bases spanning the gap. The CDR3, as DNA: TGCGCCAGCAGCCAAGAGGCCGGCAGCTCCTACAATGAGCAGTTCTTC. As protein: CASSQEAGSSYNEQFF.

This clonotype was seen ten or more times. This chain links TRBV30 with TRBJ1-1; D is undetermined. V was shortened by 5 bases and J by 8 bases, with 6 bases between the two germline ends. CDR3 size: 9 residues. Germline CDR1 reads GTSNPN; CDR2 reads SVGIG (reference sequence). The CDR3 DNA is TGTGCCTGGGACCCCGAAGCTTTCTTT. Amino acids: CAWDPEAFF.

This clonotype was observed at least ten times. The chain has TRBV20-1 and TRBJ2-3, with 10 positions matching TRBD2. Germline V gene data show CDR1 as DFQATT and CDR2 as SNEGSKA (reference sequence). With 4 bases clipped from V and 4 bases from J, the junction kept 5 bases outside the gene matches. The CDR3 length is 14 residues. The CDR3 is CSATLAGAADTQYF. For the CDR3, the DNA is TGCAGTGCTACCCTAGCGGGAGCGGCAGATACGCAGTATTTT.

The rearrangement links TRBV4-1 to TRBJ2-5; D might be TRBD1 (6 bases). This CDR3 spans 15 amino acids. Germline CDR1 reads MGHRA; CDR2 reads YSYEKL. With 1 base removed from V and 5 bases from J, the gap between germline ends came to 14 bases. The CDR3: CASSQGAGAGETQYF. The CDR3 DNA reads as TGCGCCAGCAGCCAAGGGGCAGGGGCCGGGGAGACCCAGTACTTC.

A few counts support this clonotype. The chain has TRBV4-1 and TRBJ2-1; 10 positions match TRBD2. Looked up from germline, CDR1 is MGHRA and CDR2 is YSYEKL. The length of the CDR3 is 17 residues. J was trimmed by 10 bases and V by 0 bases; bases with no gene match: 12. The CDR3 sequence is CASSQDPDPSGSKEQFF. The DNA of the CDR3 is TGCGCCAGCAGCCAAGATCCCGATCCTAGCGGGAGCAAAGAGCAGTTCTTC.

The V and J genes are TRBV29-1 and TRBJ1-2; no definite D call. Between the trimmed V and J ends, which lost 4 bases and 4 bases, there was a span of 7 bases. Germline loops: CDR1 SQVTM, CDR2 ANQGSEA. This CDR3 is built from 11 residues. DNA of the CDR3: TGCAGCGTTGGAACCCTCTATGGCTACACCTTC. Its protein is CSVGTLYGYTF.

The chain links TRBV29-1 to TRBJ2-2; D is unclear. The CDR3 runs 12 residues. V lost 5 bases to trimming and J lost 5 bases, with 9 bases between them. Per the germline V gene, CDR1 is SQVTM and CDR2 is ANQGSEA. The CDR3, as DNA: TGCAGCGTTAATATGGGAACCGGGGAGCTGTTTTTT. Protein sequence: CSVNMGTGELFF.

The count of this clonotype is one. A much larger clone is a single base away; this may be a read error. The chain is built from TRBV7-2 and TRBJ1-2; D uncertain. V gave up 2 bases and J gave up 9 bases, with 16 bases separating them. The CDR3 length is 14 residues. Looked up from germline, CDR1 is SGHTA and CDR2 is FQGNSA. The CDR3 region has the DNA TGTGCCAGCAGCTTATTTATGGGGAAGGATAGCTACACCTTC. As protein: CASSLFMGKDSYTF.

In its sample, this clonotype ranks as medium-sized. The chain uses TRBV28 and TRBJ2-3; TRBD1 agrees at 12 bases. Germline V gene lookup returns CDR1 MDHEN and CDR2 SYDVKM. J gave up 6 bases and V 6 bases, and 16 bases lay outside the gene matches. The CDR3 is 18 residues long. Here the CDR3 reads CASSQDPGTGGAGDTQYF. The CDR3 DNA follows: TGTGCCAGCAGCCAGGACCCCGGGACAGGGGGCGCGGGGGATACGCAGTATTTT.

A word on this clonotype: A much larger clone lies one base from this, so it may be a read error. J is TRBJ2-7 and V is TRBV7-6; D possibly corresponds to TRBD1 (5 bases). In germline, CDR1 is SGHVS, CDR2 FNYEAQ. The V gene lost 5 bases and the J gene lost 5 bases, with 10 bases spanning the gap. The CDR3 is made up of 12 amino acids. The CDR3 region has the DNA TGTGCCAGCAGCGTTGACAGCCACGAGCAGTACTTC. It translates to CASSVDSHEQYF. Looking up the rest from reference TRBV7-6 and TRBJ2-7 gives the full variable domain: GAGVSQSPRYKVTKRGQDVALRCDPISGHVSLYWYRQALGQGPEFLTYFNYEAQQDKSGLPNDRFSAERPEGSISTLTIQRTEQRDSAMYRCASSVDSHEQYFGPGTRLTVT.

This clonotype showed up many times. V gene TRBV19 combines with J gene TRBJ1-2; unclear D gene. From germline, CDR1 is LNHDA and CDR2 SQIVND (reference sequence). Deletions cut 3 bases from V and 0 bases from J, with 14 bases between. CDR3 length: 16 amino acids. CDR3 bases: TGTGCCAGTAGTATTGCCTCACGCAGTTCTAACTATGGCTACACCTTC. This gives the protein CASSIASRSSNYGYTF.

This clonotype was seen many times. The V call is TRBV27, the J call TRBJ2-7, with 8 bases fitting TRBD1. The CDR3 totals 14 residues. The trim removed 5 bases at V and 4 bases at J, leaving 7 bases unmatched. CDR1 MNHEY and CDR2 SMNVEV come from the germline V gene (reference sequence). The CDR3 is CASSIDRGGYEQYF. CDR3 sequence (DNA): TGTGCCAGCAGTATAGACAGGGGTGGATACGAGCAGTACTTC.

This clonotype showed up many times. The V call is TRBV23-1, the J call TRBJ2-7, with TRBD2 matching 11 bases. TRBV23-1 is assigned to the ORF class and has an uncertain function. Trimming took 4 bases from V and 4 from J; bases not matched to a gene: 6. The length of the CDR3 is 15 residues. The CDR3: CASSRGTSGKYEQYF. CDR3 sequence (DNA): TGCGCCAGCAGTCGCGGGACTAGCGGAAAATACGAGCAGTACTTC.